The 7 T cell receptor beta chains below were found in one sample sequenced in a study of shared clonotypes between healthy human individuals. Libraries were prepared by immunoSEQ multiplex PCR; TCRdb keeps only in-frame clonotypes and omits some of them. The table lists more than 1,200,000 clones, approximately 98.5% of them singletons. Sequences were obtained from naive CD4+ T cells sorted from blood. Subset meaning: CD45RA+ positively selected. Receptor source: a man younger than 40 in good health.

This chain connects TRBV10-3 to TRBJ2-1; 8 positions agree with TRBD2. V lost 3 bases to trimming and J lost 6 bases; unmatched junction nucleotides: 7. The CDR3 is 15 residues long. Per germline, CDR1 ENHRY and CDR2 SYGVKD. The chain's CDR3 is CAISERLAGSNEQFF. DNA for the CDR3: TGTGCCATCAGTGAACGGCTAGCGGGTTCCAATGAGCAGTTCTTC.

The V gene is TRBV11-1, the J gene TRBJ2-5, with D unresolved. From germline, CDR1 is SGHAT and CDR2 FQDESV (reference sequence). Trimming left V 0 bases short and J 4 bases short, with 3 bases between. This CDR3 has 12 amino acids. CDR3 DNA sequence: TGTGCCAGCAGCTTAGCAAGAGAGACCCAGTACTTC. Translated, it gives CASSLARETQYF.

The rearrangement uses TRBV28 and TRBJ2-3, with D hard to call. The CDR3 is made up of 16 amino acids. V was shortened by 7 bases and J by 0 bases, with 17 bases between the two germline ends. Germline assignment: CDR1 MDHEN and CDR2 SYDVKM. The CDR3 here is CASTPLWRGSTDTQYF. CDR3 DNA sequence: TGTGCCAGCACGCCCCTTTGGCGCGGTAGCACAGATACGCAGTATTTT.

DNA for the CDR3: TGTGCCAGCTCACCAACATCAGCTTACGAGCAGTACTTC. Translation: CASSPTSAYEQYF. J is TRBJ2-7 and V is TRBV18; D is undetermined. Looked up from germline, CDR1 is KGHSH and CDR2 is LQKENI. V was trimmed by 2 bases and J by 4 bases, leaving 9 bases between them. The CDR3 covers 13 residues.

The chain joins TRBV7-2 to TRBJ2-7; 9 bases are shared with TRBD2. The CDR3 is 14 amino acids. Per germline, CDR1 SGHTA and CDR2 FQGNSA. The trim removed 2 bases at V and 3 bases at J, leaving 2 bases unmatched. CDR3: CASSLLREGYEQYF. The CDR3 DNA sequence: TGTGCCAGCAGCTTATTGCGGGAGGGCTACGAGCAGTACTTC.

V and J are TRBV7-2 and TRBJ2-3; 7 bases align to TRBD2. The junction had 9 bases not matched to a gene; V was cut back by 6 bases and J by 0 bases. This CDR3 comprises 16 residues. Germline CDR1 and CDR2: SGHTA and FQGNSA. The DNA for the CDR3 is TGTGCCAGCAGACTAAGAGCGGGGCTTAGCACAGATACGCAGTATTTT. Translating it yields CASRLRAGLSTDTQYF.

This clone was seen once. The chain is built from TRBV15 and TRBJ2-5; no clear D gene. The CDR3 contains 13 residues. V was cut by 0 bases and J by 5 bases, with 7 bases left in between. Per germline, CDR1 LNHNV and CDR2 YYDKDF (reference sequence). In nucleotides, the CDR3 is TGTGCCACCAGCAGAGATTTTCTGGAGACCCAGTACTTC. It codes for CATSRDFLETQYF. Variable domain in full (rest from reference TRBV15 and TRBJ2-5): DAMVIQNPRYQVTQFGKPVTLSCSQTLNHNVMYWYQQKSSQAPKLLFHYYDKDFNNEADTPDNFQSRRPNTSFCFLDIRSPGLGDTAMYLCATSRDFLETQYFGPGTRLLVL.